The clone carrying this TCR beta chain was recorded at least ten times. Its target is not known. These data are taken from a study of early T cells in non-severe SARS-CoV-2 infection. Study information: Unsorted whole-blood RNA was sequenced in bulk, leaving chains unpaired.

Individual cDNA molecules were tagged with unique molecular identifiers, the study reported. TCRdb recomputed calls from the 5' RACE reads with MiXCR, one row per CDR3 protein. The sample has tens of thousands of distinct CDR3 sequences; roughly 10% are singletons. Study-level results: The matching step, a VDJdb search, favored anti-spike CD8 responses and missed private and CD4 specificities.

Germline CDR1 is MNHNS and CDR2 is SASEGT. The CDR3 length is 14 residues. Trimming took 6 bases from V and 6 from J, leaving 12 bases between them. This chain connects TRBV6-1 to TRBJ1-6, with a tentative D call TRBD1 (6 bases). The specimen was whole blood. The receptor's source is an adult who was a healthcare worker with PCR-confirmed SARS-CoV-2 infection or an uninfected control (not recorded which). As DNA, the CDR3 is TGTGCCAGCAGACCCTGGACAGCTAATTCACCCCTCCACTTT. Its protein is CASRPWTANSPLHF.